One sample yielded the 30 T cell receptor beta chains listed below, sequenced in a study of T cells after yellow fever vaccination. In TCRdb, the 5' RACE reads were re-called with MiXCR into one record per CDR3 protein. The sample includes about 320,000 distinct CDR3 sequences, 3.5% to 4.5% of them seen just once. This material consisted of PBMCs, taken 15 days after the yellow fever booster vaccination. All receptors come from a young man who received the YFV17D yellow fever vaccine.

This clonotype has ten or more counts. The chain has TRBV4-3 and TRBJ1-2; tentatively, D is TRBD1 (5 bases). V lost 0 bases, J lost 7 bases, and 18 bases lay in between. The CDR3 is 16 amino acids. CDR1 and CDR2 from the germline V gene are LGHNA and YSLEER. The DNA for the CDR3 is TGCGCCAGCAGCCAAGATGGCAGGGTCCTAAGCGGTGGCTACACCTTC. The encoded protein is CASSQDGRVLSGGYTF.

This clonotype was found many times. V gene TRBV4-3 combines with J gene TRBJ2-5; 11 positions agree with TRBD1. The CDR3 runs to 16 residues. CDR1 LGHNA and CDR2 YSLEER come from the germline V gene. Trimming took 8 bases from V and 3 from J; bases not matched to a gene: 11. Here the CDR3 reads CASGQGAGGREETQYF. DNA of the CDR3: TGCGCCAGCGGACAGGGGGCAGGGGGACGAGAAGAGACCCAGTACTTC.

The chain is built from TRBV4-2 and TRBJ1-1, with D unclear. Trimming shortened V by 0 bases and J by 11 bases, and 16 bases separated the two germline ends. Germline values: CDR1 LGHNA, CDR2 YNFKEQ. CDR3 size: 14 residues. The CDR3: CASSQESNLRGAFF. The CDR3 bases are TGTGCCAGCAGCCAAGAAAGTAATCTAAGAGGGGCTTTCTTT.

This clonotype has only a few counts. CDR3 nucleotides: TGCGCCAGCAGCCAAGCAGGCGGGGGTCAAGAGACCCAGTACTTC. Translation gives CASSQAGGGQETQYF. The gene calls are TRBV4-3 and TRBJ2-5; TRBD2 agrees at 7 bases. CDR1 is LGHNA and CDR2 is YSLEER in the germline V gene. With 1 base clipped from V and 2 bases from J, the junction kept 4 bases outside the gene matches. The length of the CDR3 is 15 residues.

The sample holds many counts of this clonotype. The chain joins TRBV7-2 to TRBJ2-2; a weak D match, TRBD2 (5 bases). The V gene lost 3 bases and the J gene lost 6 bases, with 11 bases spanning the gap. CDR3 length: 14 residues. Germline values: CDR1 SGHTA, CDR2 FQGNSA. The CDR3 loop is CASSFSPGAGELFF. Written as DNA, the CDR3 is TGTGCCAGCAGCTTCTCCCCCGGGGCCGGGGAGCTGTTTTTT.

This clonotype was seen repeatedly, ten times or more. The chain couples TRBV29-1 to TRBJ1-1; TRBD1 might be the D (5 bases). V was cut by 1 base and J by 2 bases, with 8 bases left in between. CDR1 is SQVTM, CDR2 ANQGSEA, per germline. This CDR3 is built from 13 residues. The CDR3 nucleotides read TGCAGCGTTGAAGGGCAGGGCAACACTGAAGCTTTCTTT. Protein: CSVEGQGNTEAFF.

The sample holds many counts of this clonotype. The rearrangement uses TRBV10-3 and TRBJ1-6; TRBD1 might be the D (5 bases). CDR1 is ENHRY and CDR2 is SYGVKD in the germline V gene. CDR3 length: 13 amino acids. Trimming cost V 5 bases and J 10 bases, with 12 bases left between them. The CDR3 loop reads CAISPGLRSPLHF. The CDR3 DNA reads TGTGCCATCAGTCCAGGGTTGAGGTCACCCCTCCACTTT.

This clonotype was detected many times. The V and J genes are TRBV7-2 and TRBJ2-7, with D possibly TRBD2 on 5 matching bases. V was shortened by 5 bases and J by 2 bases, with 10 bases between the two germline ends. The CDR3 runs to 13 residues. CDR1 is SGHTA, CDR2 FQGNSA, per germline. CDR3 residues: CASSTGFPYEQYF. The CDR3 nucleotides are TGTGCCAGCAGCACGGGGTTTCCCTACGAGCAGTACTTC.

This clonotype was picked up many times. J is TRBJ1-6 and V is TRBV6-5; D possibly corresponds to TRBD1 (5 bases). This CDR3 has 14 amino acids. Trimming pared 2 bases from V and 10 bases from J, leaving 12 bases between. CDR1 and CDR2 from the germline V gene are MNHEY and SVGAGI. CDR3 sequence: CASSYSQGRSPLHF. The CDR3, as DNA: TGTGCCAGCAGTTACAGCCAGGGAAGATCACCCCTCCACTTT.

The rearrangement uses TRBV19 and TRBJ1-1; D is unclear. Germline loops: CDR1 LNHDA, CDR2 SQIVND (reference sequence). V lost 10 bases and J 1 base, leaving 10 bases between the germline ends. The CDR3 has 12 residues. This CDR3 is CATRDGNTEAFF. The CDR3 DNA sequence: TGTGCCACCCGCGACGGGAACACTGAAGCTTTCTTT.

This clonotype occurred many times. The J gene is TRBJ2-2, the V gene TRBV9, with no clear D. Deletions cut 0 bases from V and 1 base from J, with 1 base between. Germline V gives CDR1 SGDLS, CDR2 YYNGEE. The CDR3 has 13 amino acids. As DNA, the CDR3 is TGTGCCAGCAGCGTAGAGAACACCGGGGAGCTGTTTTTT. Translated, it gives CASSVENTGELFF.

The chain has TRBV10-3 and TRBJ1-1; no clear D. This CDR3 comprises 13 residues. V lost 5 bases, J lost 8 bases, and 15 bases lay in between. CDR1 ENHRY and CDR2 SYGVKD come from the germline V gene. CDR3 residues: CAISSQERSEAFF. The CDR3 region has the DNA TGTGCCATCAGTTCGCAGGAGAGATCAGAAGCTTTCTTT.

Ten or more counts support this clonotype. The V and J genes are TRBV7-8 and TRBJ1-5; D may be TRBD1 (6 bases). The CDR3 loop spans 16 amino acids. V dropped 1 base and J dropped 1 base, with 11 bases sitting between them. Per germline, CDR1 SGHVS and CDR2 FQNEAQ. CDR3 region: CASSLDWGASNQPQHF. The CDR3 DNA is TGTGCCAGCAGCTTAGATTGGGGGGCAAGCAATCAGCCCCAGCATTTT.

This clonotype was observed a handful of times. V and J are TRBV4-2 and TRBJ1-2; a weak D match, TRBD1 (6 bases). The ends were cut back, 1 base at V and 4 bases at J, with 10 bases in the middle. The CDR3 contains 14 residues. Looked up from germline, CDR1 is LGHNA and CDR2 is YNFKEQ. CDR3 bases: TGTGCCAGCAGCCAAGGGACAGCCGCCTATGGCTACACCTTC. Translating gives CASSQGTAAYGYTF.

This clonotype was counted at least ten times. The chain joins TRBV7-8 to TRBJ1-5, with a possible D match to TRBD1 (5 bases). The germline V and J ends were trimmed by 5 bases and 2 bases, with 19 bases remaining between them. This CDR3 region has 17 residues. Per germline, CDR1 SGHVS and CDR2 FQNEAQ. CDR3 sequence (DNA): TGTGCCAGCAGCCCAGCCGGGGGGGTTCGGGGCAATCAGCCCCAGCATTTT. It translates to CASSPAGGVRGNQPQHF. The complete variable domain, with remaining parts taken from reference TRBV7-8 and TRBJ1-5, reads GAGVSQSPRYKVAKRGQDVALRCDPISGHVSLFWYQQALGQGPEFLTYFQNEAQLDKSGLPSDRFFAERPEGSVSTLKIQRTQQEDSAVYLCASSPAGGVRGNQPQHFGDGTRLSIL.

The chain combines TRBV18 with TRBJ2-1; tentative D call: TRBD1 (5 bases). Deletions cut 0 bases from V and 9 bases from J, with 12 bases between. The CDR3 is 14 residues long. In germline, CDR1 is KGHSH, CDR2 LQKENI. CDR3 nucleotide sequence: TGTGCCAGCTCACCACCTCCAGGGTTTGGTGAGCAGTTCTTC. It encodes CASSPPPGFGEQFF. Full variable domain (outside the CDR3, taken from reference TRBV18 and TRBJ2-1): NAGVMQNPRHLVRRRGQEARLRCSPMKGHSHVYWYRQLPEEGLKFMVYLQKENIIDESGMPKERFSAEFPKEGPSILRIQQVVRGDSAAYFCASSPPPGFGEQFFGPGTRLTVL.

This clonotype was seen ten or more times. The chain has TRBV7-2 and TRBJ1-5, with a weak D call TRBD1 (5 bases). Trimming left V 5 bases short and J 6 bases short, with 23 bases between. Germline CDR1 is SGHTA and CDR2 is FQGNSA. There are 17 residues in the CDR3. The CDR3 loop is CASSNLPPTGGGQPQHF. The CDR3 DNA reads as TGTGCCAGCAGCAATCTCCCCCCTACAGGCGGGGGTCAGCCCCAGCATTTT.

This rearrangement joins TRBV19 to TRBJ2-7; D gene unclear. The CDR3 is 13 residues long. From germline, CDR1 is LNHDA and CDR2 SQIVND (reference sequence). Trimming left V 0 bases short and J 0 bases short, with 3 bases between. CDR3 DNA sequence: TGTGCCAGTAGTATAGAGGCCTCCTACGAGCAGTACTTC. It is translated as CASSIEASYEQYF.

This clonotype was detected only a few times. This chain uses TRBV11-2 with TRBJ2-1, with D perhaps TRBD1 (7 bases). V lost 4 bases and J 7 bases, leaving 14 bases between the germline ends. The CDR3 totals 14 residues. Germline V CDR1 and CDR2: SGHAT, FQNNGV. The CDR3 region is CASSSLQGGNEQFF. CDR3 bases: TGTGCCAGCAGCTCCCTCCAGGGGGGAAATGAGCAGTTCTTC.

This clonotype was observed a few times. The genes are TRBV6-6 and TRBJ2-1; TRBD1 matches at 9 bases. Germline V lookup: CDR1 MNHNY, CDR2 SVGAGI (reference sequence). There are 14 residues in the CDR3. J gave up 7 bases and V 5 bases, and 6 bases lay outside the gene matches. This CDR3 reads CASSRWDRANEQFF. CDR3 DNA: TGTGCCAGCAGTCGCTGGGACAGGGCGAATGAGCAGTTCTTC.

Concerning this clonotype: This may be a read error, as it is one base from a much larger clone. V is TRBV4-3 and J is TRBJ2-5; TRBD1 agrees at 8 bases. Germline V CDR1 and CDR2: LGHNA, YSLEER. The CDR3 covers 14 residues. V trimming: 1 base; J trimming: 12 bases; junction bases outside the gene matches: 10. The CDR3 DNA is TGCGCCAGCAGCCAAGGGACAGGGTGGGAATCCAAGTACTTC. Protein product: CASSQGTGWESKYF.

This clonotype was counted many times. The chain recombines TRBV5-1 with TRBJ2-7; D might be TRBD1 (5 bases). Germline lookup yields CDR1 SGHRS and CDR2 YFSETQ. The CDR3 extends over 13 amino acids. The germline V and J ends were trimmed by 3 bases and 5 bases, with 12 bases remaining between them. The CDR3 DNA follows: TGCGCCAGCAGCTCCTCAGGGAACCACGAGCAGTACTTC. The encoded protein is CASSSSGNHEQYF.

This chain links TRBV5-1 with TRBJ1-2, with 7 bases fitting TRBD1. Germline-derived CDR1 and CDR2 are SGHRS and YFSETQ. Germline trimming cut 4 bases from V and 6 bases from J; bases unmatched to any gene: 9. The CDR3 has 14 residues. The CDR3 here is CASSLGQEGDGYTF. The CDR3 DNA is TGCGCCAGCAGCCTAGGACAGGAGGGCGATGGCTACACCTTC.

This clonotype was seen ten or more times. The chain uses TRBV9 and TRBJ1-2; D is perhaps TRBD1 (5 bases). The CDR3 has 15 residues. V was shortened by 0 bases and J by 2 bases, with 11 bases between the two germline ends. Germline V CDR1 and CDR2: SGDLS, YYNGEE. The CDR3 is CASSVATAGNYGYTF. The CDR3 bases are TGTGCCAGCAGCGTAGCTACGGCAGGGAACTATGGCTACACCTTC.

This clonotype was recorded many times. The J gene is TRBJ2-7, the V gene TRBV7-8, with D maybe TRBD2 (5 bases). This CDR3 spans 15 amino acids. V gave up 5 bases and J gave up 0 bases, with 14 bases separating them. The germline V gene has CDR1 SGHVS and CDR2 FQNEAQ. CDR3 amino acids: CASSPRAVDSYEQYF. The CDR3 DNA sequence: TGTGCCAGCAGCCCGAGGGCCGTGGACTCCTACGAGCAGTACTTC.

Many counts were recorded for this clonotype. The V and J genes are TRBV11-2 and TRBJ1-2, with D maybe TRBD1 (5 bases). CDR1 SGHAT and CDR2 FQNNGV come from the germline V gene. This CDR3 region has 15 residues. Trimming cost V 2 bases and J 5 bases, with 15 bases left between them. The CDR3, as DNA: TGTGCCAGCAGCTTATCGCCCGGAGGGGATTATGGCTACACCTTC. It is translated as CASSLSPGGDYGYTF.

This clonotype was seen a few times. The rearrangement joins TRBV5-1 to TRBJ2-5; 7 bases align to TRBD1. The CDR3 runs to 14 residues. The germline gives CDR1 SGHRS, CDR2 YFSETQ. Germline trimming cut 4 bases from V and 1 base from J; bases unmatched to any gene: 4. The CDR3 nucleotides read TGCGCCAGCAGCATCGGGACAGTCCAAGAGACCCAGTACTTC. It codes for CASSIGTVQETQYF.

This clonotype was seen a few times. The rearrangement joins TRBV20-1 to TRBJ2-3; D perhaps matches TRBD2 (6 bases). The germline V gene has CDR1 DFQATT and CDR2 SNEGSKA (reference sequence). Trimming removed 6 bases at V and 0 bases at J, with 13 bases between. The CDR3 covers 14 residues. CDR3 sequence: CSAARLASTDTQYF. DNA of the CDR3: TGCAGTGCCGCTCGGCTAGCGAGCACAGATACGCAGTATTTT.

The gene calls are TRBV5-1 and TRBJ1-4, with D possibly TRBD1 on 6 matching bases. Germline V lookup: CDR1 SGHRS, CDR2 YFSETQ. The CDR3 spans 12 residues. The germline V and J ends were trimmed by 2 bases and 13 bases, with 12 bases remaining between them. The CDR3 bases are TGCGCCAGCAGCTTACCAGGGGCCGGACTGTTTTTT. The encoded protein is CASSLPGAGLFF.

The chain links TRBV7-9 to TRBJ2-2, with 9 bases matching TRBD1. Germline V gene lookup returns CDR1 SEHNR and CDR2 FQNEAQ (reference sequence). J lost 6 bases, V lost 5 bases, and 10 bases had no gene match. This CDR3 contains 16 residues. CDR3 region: CASSGGTGYIPGELFF. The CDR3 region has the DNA TGTGCCAGCAGCGGCGGGACAGGGTATATCCCCGGGGAGCTGTTTTTT.